This TCR beta chain was identified during a study of shared clonotypes between healthy human individuals. Libraries were prepared by immunoSEQ multiplex PCR; TCRdb keeps only in-frame clonotypes and omits some of them. The sample consists of roughly 1 million clones, roughly 70% of them appearing once. General study results and limits: Relative to clonotypes present in all four donors, those not shared had lower generation probabilities.

On this clone itself: Its antigen is not known.

The clonotype was recovered from a man younger than 35 in good health. The sequenced sample consisted of memory CD4+ T cells sorted from blood. Indicated subset: CD45RA-negative fraction.

The CDR3 bases are TGTGCCAGCAGCTTAGCCGCCTCTGGGGCCAACGTCCTGACTTTC. This codes for CASSLAASGANVLTF. The chain employs TRBV7-6 and TRBJ2-6; D ambiguous. Germline-derived CDR1 and CDR2 are SGHVS and FNYEAQ. This CDR3 has 15 residues. The germline V and J ends were trimmed by 0 bases and 0 bases, with 3 bases remaining between them.